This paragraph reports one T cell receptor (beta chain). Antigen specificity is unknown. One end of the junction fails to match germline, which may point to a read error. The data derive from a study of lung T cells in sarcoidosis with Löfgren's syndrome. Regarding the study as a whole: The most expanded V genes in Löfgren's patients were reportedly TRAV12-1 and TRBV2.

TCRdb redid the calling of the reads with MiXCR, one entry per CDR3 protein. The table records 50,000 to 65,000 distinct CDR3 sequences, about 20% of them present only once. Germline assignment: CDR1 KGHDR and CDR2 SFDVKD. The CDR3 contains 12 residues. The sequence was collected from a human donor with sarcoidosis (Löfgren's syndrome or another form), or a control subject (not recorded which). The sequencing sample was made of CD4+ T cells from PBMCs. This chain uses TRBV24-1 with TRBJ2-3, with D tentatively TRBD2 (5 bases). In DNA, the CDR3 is TGTGCCTCCAGTGAGGGTGGGGATACGCAGTATTTT. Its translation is CASSEGGDTQYF.